The next 8 T cell receptor beta chains were all read from a single sample in a study of blood T cell repertoires in COVID-19. Produced via immunoSEQ multiplex PCR; TCRdb's table is partial and in-frame only. Of about 380,000 clones listed, more than 75% are singletons. Sequenced material: PBMCs or T cells enriched from blood (not recorded which). These receptor sequences come from a woman younger than 35 who had recovered from COVID-19.

The chain has TRBV2 and TRBJ1-2, with no clear D. Germline V gives CDR1 SNHLY, CDR2 FYNNEI. This CDR3 is 16 amino acids long. V was shortened by 1 base and J by 4 bases, with 16 bases between the two germline ends. The CDR3 bases are TGTGCCAGCAGTGAAGACCGGGATAGGCGCTCCTATGGCTACACCTTC. Its translation: CASSEDRDRRSYGYTF.

The rearrangement joins TRBV5-4 to TRBJ1-1; unclear D gene. This CDR3 has 14 residues. Deletions cut 3 bases from V and 3 bases from J, with 12 bases between. CDR1 SGHNT and CDR2 YYREEE come from the germline V gene (reference sequence). The CDR3 here is CASSSLDWDTEAFF. The CDR3 DNA follows: TGTGCCAGCAGCTCACTTGACTGGGACACTGAAGCTTTCTTT.

The chain links TRBV5-4 to TRBJ2-2; a possible D gene is TRBD1 (6 bases). The CDR3 length is 14 residues. The ends were cut back, 2 bases at V and 4 bases at J, with 9 bases in the middle. Germline assignment: CDR1 SGHNT and CDR2 YYREEE (reference sequence). This CDR3 is CASSLQGSTGELFF. In nucleotides, the CDR3 is TGTGCCAGCAGCTTACAGGGCTCCACCGGGGAGCTGTTTTTT.

V and J are TRBV6-5 and TRBJ2-1; the D is unclear. CDR1 is MNHEY, CDR2 SVGAGI, per germline. V was cut by 4 bases and J by 9 bases, with 7 bases left in between. The CDR3 sequence is 11 residues long. The CDR3 DNA reads TGTGCCAGCAGTTTTTACGGTGAGCAGTTCTTC. Protein sequence: CASSFYGEQFF.

The rearrangement joins TRBV9 to TRBJ1-1, with 11 bases lining up with TRBD1. The V segment lost 3 bases and the J segment 5 bases; nucleotides outside the gene matches: 6. Germline V lookup: CDR1 SGDLS, CDR2 YYNGEE. The CDR3 is 15 amino acids. DNA for the CDR3: TGTGCCAGCAGCGCGGACAGGGGGCGATGGACTGAAGCTTTCTTT. Translating gives CASSADRGRWTEAFF.

This chain connects TRBV9 to TRBJ2-3; 13 bases are a match to TRBD2. The CDR3 consists of 20 residues. J was trimmed by 2 bases and V by 4 bases; bases with no gene match: 16. Germline V gene sequence: CDR1 SGDLS, CDR2 YYNGEE. The CDR3 spells CASSSRDPLAGGSNTDTQYF. The DNA of the CDR3 is TGTGCCAGCAGCTCCCGGGACCCACTAGCGGGGGGGTCGAACACAGATACGCAGTATTTT.

CDR3 nucleotide sequence: TGTGCCAGCAGCCTTGGGACTAGCGGAACCTACGAGCAGTACTTC. It codes for CASSLGTSGTYEQYF. The chain combines TRBV3-1 (or the pseudogene TRBV3-2) with TRBJ2-7; 11 bases line up with TRBD2. From germline, CDR1 is LGHDT and CDR2 YNNKEL (reference sequence). The trim removed 4 bases at V and 2 bases at J, leaving 4 bases unmatched. The CDR3 has 15 residues.

This clone has just one count. The chain links TRBV6-2 or TRBV6-3 to TRBJ2-1; 10 nucleotides line up with TRBD2. Per germline, CDR1 MNHEY and CDR2 SVGEGT. With 2 bases clipped from V and 4 bases from J, the junction kept 8 bases outside the gene matches. This CDR3 has 17 amino acids. In DNA, the CDR3 is TGTGCCAGCAGTTACCCGACTAGCGGGCCGACTTACAATGAGCAGTTCTTC. It translates to CASSYPTSGPTYNEQFF.